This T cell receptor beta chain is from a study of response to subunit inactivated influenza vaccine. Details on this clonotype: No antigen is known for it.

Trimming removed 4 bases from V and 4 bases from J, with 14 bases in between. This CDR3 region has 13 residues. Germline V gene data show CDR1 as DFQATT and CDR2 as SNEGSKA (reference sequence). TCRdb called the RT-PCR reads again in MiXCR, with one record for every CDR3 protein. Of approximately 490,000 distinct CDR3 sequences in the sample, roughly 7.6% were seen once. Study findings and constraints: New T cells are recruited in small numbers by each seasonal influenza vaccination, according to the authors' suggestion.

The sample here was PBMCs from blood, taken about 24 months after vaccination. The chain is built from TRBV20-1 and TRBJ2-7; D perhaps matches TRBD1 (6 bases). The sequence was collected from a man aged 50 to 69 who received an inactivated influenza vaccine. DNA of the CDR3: TGCAGTGCTAACTCGGGACACCAATACGAGCAGTACTTC. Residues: CSANSGHQYEQYF.